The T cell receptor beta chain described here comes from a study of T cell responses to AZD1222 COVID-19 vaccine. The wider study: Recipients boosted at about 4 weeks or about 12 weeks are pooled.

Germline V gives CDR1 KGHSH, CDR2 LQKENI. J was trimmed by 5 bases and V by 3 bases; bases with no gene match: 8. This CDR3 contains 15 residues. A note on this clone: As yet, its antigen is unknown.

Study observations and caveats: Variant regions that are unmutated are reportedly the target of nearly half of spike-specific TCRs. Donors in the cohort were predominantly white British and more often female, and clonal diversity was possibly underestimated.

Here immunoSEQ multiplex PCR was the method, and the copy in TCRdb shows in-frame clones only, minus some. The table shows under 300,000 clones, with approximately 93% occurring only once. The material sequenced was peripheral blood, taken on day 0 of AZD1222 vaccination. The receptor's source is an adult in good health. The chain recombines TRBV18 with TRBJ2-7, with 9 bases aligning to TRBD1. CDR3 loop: CASSPSGTGMDEQYF. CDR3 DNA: TGTGCCAGCTCACCGTCCGGGACAGGGATGGACGAGCAGTACTTC.